Listed below are T cell receptor beta chains from one sample, sequenced in a study of blood T cell repertoires in COVID-19. Libraries were prepared by immunoSEQ multiplex PCR; TCRdb keeps only in-frame clonotypes and omits some of them. The sample yields about 58,000 clones, 80% to 95% seen once. Source material: peripheral blood. The receptors originated from a man aged 50 or older with active COVID-19. Both conserved end residues are part of each CDR3. The D gene is left open where the match is weak. Expanded clones are given a class, and other clones once, few, many or no size at all.

>NA|TRBJ2-5|NA|TRBV11-1|16
CASTPFRDTNRETQYF
TGTGCCAGCACCCCTTTTAGGGACACAAACCGAGAGACCCAGTACTTC
>TRBD1|TRBJ2-3|once|TRBV28|15
CASSYRQETGDTQYF
TGTGCCAGCAGCTACAGACAGGAGACAGGGGATACGCAGTATTTT
>TRBD1|TRBJ1-1|NA|TRBV19|13
CASRGQGATEAFF
TGTGCCAGTAGGGGACAGGGGGCCACTGAAGCTTTCTTT
>TRBD1|TRBJ2-2|once|TRBV15|16
CATSRSGQGATGELFF
TGTGCCACCAGCCGTAGTGGACAGGGGGCTACCGGGGAGCTGTTTTTT
>TRBD2|TRBJ2-5|NA|TRBV6-2/TRBV6-3|15
CASSTGTSESETQYF
TGTGCCAGCAGTACCGGGACTAGCGAATCTGAGACCCAGTACTTC
>NA|TRBJ2-3|NA|TRBV7-2|12
CASSYEGSTQYF
TGTGCCAGCAGCTACGAGGGATCTACGCAGTATTTT
>TRBD1|TRBJ1-6|NA|TRBV28|16
CASSRLRDRLNSPLHF
TGTGCCAGCAGCCGTCTCCGGGACAGGCTAAATTCACCCCTCCACTTT
>NA|TRBJ1-1|NA|TRBV28|13
CASRPTSPMEAFF
TGTGCCAGCAGGCCCACCAGTCCGATGGAAGCTTTCTTT
>TRBD1|TRBJ2-7|NA|TRBV28|15
CASSRGTGGRYEQYF
TGTGCCAGCAGTCGAGGGACAGGGGGCAGGTACGAGCAGTACTTC
>NA|TRBJ1-1|NA|TRBV5-1|14
CASSPGGHNTEAFF
TGCGCCAGCAGCCCCGGGGGTCACAACACTGAAGCTTTCTTT
>NA|TRBJ2-6|NA|TRBV10-3|19
CAISDMDREWGAGANVLTF
TGTGCCATCAGTGATATGGATCGGGAGTGGGGTGCCGGGGCCAACGTCCTGACTTTC
>TRBD2|TRBJ2-7|NA|TRBV11-2|14
CASSLLAGPYEQYF
TGTGCCAGCAGCTTATTAGCGGGACCCTACGAGCAGTACTTC
>TRBD2|TRBJ2-1|NA|TRBV6-5|14
CASSQRGTYNEQFF
TGTGCCAGCAGTCAGCGGGGTACCTACAATGAGCAGTTCTTC
>TRBD1|TRBJ2-1|few|TRBV6-4|16
CASSASFGQGQGEQFF
TGTGCCAGCAGTGCTTCCTTCGGACAGGGTCAAGGGGAGCAGTTCTTC
>TRBD2|TRBJ2-1|NA|TRBV6-6|16
CASRTGGVTSYNEQFF
TGTGCCAGCAGAACGGGGGGAGTAACATCCTACAATGAGCAGTTCTTC
>TRBD2|TRBJ2-1|NA|TRBV19|13
CASSSLAGHEQFF
TGTGCCAGTAGTAGTCTAGCGGGACATGAGCAGTTCTTC
>TRBD2|TRBJ2-4|NA|TRBV28|16
CASSSGGDRAKNIQYF
TGTGCCAGCAGTTCGGGGGGTGACAGAGCCAAAAACATTCAGTACTTC
>TRBD2|TRBJ2-1|NA|TRBV18|17
CASSPRIAGESYNEQFF
TGTGCCAGCTCACCAAGGATAGCGGGAGAATCCTACAATGAGCAGTTCTTC
>NA|TRBJ2-2|once|TRBV18|14
CASSPQRLTGELFF
TGTGCCAGCTCACCACAGCGTCTCACCGGGGAGCTGTTTTTT
>NA|TRBJ2-7|NA|TRBV7-9|15
CASSLQGSPSYEQYF
TGTGCCAGCAGCTTGCAGGGGAGCCCCTCCTACGAGCAGTACTTC
>NA|TRBJ1-2|NA|TRBV21-1|14
CASNLVLGSYGYTF
TGTGCCAGCAACTTGGTTCTGGGGAGCTATGGCTACACCTTC
>NA|TRBJ2-7|NA|TRBV6-5|16
CASSYRQVGGAYEQYF
TGTGCCAGCAGTTACCGACAGGTGGGGGGGGCCTACGAGCAGTACTTC
>NA|TRBJ2-3|NA|TRBV7-2|13
CASSLGQTDTQYF
TGTGCCAGCAGCTTGGGGCAGACAGATACGCAGTATTTT
>TRBD1|TRBJ1-1|NA|TRBV7-3|15
CASSLAAGGHTEAFF
TGTGCCAGCAGCTTAGCCGCAGGGGGTCATACTGAAGCTTTCTTT
>TRBD1|TRBJ2-7|NA|TRBV27|15
CASSPLGQGSSEQYF
TGTGCCAGCAGTCCCCTGGGACAGGGGTCCAGCGAGCAGTACTTC
>NA|TRBJ2-7|NA|TRBV2|13
CASSRDSAGEQYF
TGTGCCAGCAGTCGGGACTCCGCCGGCGAGCAGTACTTC
>NA|TRBJ1-2|NA|TRBV18|13
CASSPEGAYGYTF
TGTGCCAGCTCACCGGAGGGCGCGTATGGCTACACCTTC
>TRBD1|TRBJ2-6|once|TRBV18|16
CASSTGTASGANVLTF
TGTGCCAGCTCCACCGGGACAGCTTCTGGGGCCAACGTCCTGACTTTC
>NA|TRBJ2-1|NA|TRBV28|15
CASQSEGHSYNEQFF
TGTGCCAGCCAATCAGAGGGCCACTCCTACAATGAGCAGTTCTTC
>NA|TRBJ1-4|NA|TRBV4-3|16
CASNDSPKTTNEKLFF
TGCGCCAGCAACGACAGCCCAAAGACAACTAATGAAAAACTGTTTTTT
>NA|TRBJ2-1|NA|TRBV6-5|15
CASRDDSFSYNEQFF
TGTGCCAGCAGAGACGACAGCTTCTCCTACAATGAGCAGTTCTTC
>NA|TRBJ2-7|NA|TRBV6-2/TRBV6-3|11
CASSPSYEQYF
TGTGCCAGCAGTCCCTCGTACGAGCAGTACTTC
>NA|TRBJ2-3|NA|TRBV25-1|14
CASRGRGIADTQYF
TGTGCCAGCAGGGGCCGGGGAATCGCAGATACGCAGTATTTT
>NA|TRBJ2-1|NA|TRBV5-8|12
CASSLLLNEQFF
TGTGCCAGCAGCTTGTTACTAAATGAGCAGTTCTTC
>TRBD1|TRBJ2-3|NA|TRBV25-1|15
CASSDSGGITDTQYF
TGTGCCAGCAGTGACTCAGGGGGCATAACAGATACGCAGTATTTT
>NA|TRBJ2-7|few|TRBV28|15
CASSLNWLVYYEQYF
TGTGCCAGCAGTTTAAATTGGCTAGTTTACTACGAGCAGTACTTC
>TRBD1|TRBJ2-3|NA|TRBV7-2|14
CASSLDRVYDTQYF
TGTGCCAGCAGCCTAGACAGGGTCTACGATACGCAGTATTTT
>NA|TRBJ2-1|NA|TRBV25-1|14
CASGGGLSYNEQFF
TGTGCCAGTGGCGGGGGCCTCTCCTACAATGAGCAGTTCTTC
>NA|TRBJ2-7|NA|TRBV12-5|16
CASGLGPTITHYEQYF
TGTGCTAGTGGCTTGGGCCCGACTATTACCCACTACGAGCAGTACTTC
>TRBD2|TRBJ2-5|NA|TRBV29-1|14
CSVSGGRSQETQYF
TGCAGCGTTAGCGGGGGCCGGTCCCAAGAGACCCAGTACTTC
>NA|TRBJ1-6|NA|TRBV25-1|15
CASSESHRGNSPLHF
TGTGCCAGCAGTGAGTCGCATCGGGGTAATTCACCCCTCCACTTT
>NA|TRBJ2-5|NA|TRBV5-1|16
CASTGSGVLNQETQYF
TGCGCCAGCACGGGTTCCGGGGTACTAAACCAAGAGACCCAGTACTTC
>NA|TRBJ2-6|once|TRBV24-1|18
CATRCGNVFTSGANVLTF
TGTGCCACCAGGTGCGGCAACGTCTTTACCTCTGGGGCCAACGTCCTGACTTTC
>TRBD2|TRBJ2-1|NA|TRBV19|15
CASSIVFGAGNEQFF
TGTGCCAGTAGTATTGTGTTTGGAGCGGGGAATGAGCAGTTCTTC